This paragraph covers one T cell receptor beta chain sequence. The target antigen is unknown. Losses at the gene ends were 6 bases for V and 1 base for J; bases not matched to a gene: 2. This CDR3 is 13 amino acids long. Germline V gives CDR1 KGHSH, CDR2 LQKENI. The protocol was immunoSEQ multiplex PCR, while the TCRdb copy is restricted to in-frame clones and leaves out a portion. Here the sample spans 300,000 to 400,000 clones, approximately 81% being singletons. The entry originates in a study of Ad26.COV2.S vaccination and SARS-CoV-2 variants. Across the whole study: By the intramuscular route, Ad26.COV2.S was given once, or twice 56 days apart.

Sample treatment: roughly 20 received Ad26.COV2.S at low or high dose, single or two shots; about 5 received placebo; per-sample allocation not given. Samples came from day 63 after the first vaccine or placebo injection. Findings and limits, study-wide: The TCR breadth and depth analyses may have produced an underestimate of total T cell responses.

This chain connects TRBV18 to TRBJ2-5; 7 positions agree with TRBD1. The sample was peripheral blood, taken in a trial of Ad26.COV2.S vaccine versus placebo. This receptor was identified in a person between 18 and 59 years old who received the Ad26.COV2.S COVID-19 vaccine or a placebo. The CDR3 DNA follows: TGTGCCAGCTCCACAGGGGTCCAAGAGACCCAGTACTTC. Protein product: CASSTGVQETQYF.